The 13 T cell receptor beta chains below all came from one sample that was sequenced in a study of shared clonotypes between healthy human individuals. Only CD45RO-negative cells positively selected for CCR7 counted as naive CD8 cells, so terminally differentiated effector memory CD45RA+ cells were excluded. The table came from immunoSEQ multiplex PCR; TCRdb's copy has only in-frame clones and leaves some out. The table records some 2 million clones, about 95% of them present only once. The sequenced sample consisted of naive CD8+ T cells sorted from blood. The receptors shown here come from a man aged 18 to 35 in good health.

The V gene is TRBV6-5, the J gene TRBJ2-3, with D tentatively TRBD1 (6 bases). V gave up 6 bases and J gave up 4 bases, with 11 bases separating them. The germline CDR1 and CDR2 sequences are MNHEY and SVGAGI. The CDR3 has 13 amino acids. The CDR3 DNA reads as TGTGCCAGCAGGTCGACAGGTCCAGATACGCAGTATTTT. It codes for CASRSTGPDTQYF.

This clone was seen a single time. This chain connects TRBV4-1 to TRBJ1-2; D ambiguous. The CDR3 extends over 15 amino acids. CDR1 is MGHRA, CDR2 YSYEKL, per germline. V lost 1 base, J lost 1 base, and 10 bases lay in between. CDR3 nucleotide sequence: TGCGCCAGCAGCCAAGCCCGAATGTTTAACTATGGCTACACCTTC. It is translated as CASSQARMFNYGYTF.

This chain connects TRBV5-1 to TRBJ2-7; D unclear. Germline values: CDR1 SGHRS, CDR2 YFSETQ. The CDR3 covers 14 residues. V was shortened by 0 bases and J by 2 bases, with 9 bases between the two germline ends. The CDR3 DNA reads as TGCGCCAGCAGCTTGGAAATTATTACCTACGAGCAGTACTTC. It translates to CASSLEIITYEQYF.

V gene TRBV2 combines with J gene TRBJ1-6; 11 nucleotides match TRBD1. V dropped 5 bases and J dropped 8; count of bases not matched to a gene: 8. The germline gives CDR1 SNHLY, CDR2 FYNNEI. The CDR3 runs 16 residues. CDR3 residues: CASSQTGTGGHSPLHF. Here the CDR3 DNA reads TGTGCCAGCAGTCAGACCGGGACAGGGGGGCATTCACCCCTCCACTTT.

The chain employs TRBV19 and TRBJ1-5, with 10 bases aligning to TRBD1. V shed 6 bases, J shed 3 bases, and the junction held 2 bases outside the gene matches. The CDR3 totals 14 residues. Germline V gene lookup returns CDR1 LNHDA and CDR2 SQIVND (reference sequence). CDR3 nucleotide sequence: TGTGCCAGTAGGGACAGGGGGACCAATCAGCCCCAGCATTTT. It specifies CASRDRGTNQPQHF.

This clone has only one observation. The CDR3 loop reads CASSPSPTGSYEQYF. CDR3 coding DNA: TGTGCCAGCAGCCCGTCCCCAACAGGGTCCTACGAGCAGTACTTC. The gene calls are TRBV7-9 and TRBJ2-7, with D tentatively TRBD1 (6 bases). This CDR3 is 15 amino acids long. CDR1 is SEHNR and CDR2 is FQNEAQ in the germline V gene (reference sequence). The V and J ends lost 5 bases and 1 base respectively, with 15 bases between them.

The gene calls are TRBV30 and TRBJ1-6, with 8 bases fitting TRBD1. CDR1 GTSNPN and CDR2 SVGIG come from the germline V gene (reference sequence). V shed 2 bases, J shed 9 bases, and the junction held 6 bases outside the gene matches. The CDR3 length is 14 residues. The CDR3 nucleotides read TGTGCCTGGAGTTTGGGGACAGGAGTTTCACCCCTCCACTTT. The encoded protein is CAWSLGTGVSPLHF.

This chain connects TRBV7-9 to TRBJ2-7, with D hard to call. There are 15 residues in the CDR3. V was shortened by 5 bases and J by 0 bases, with 14 bases between the two germline ends. From germline, CDR1 is SEHNR and CDR2 FQNEAQ (reference sequence). CDR3 in DNA: TGTGCCAGCAGCCACCCTCAATCAACCTCCTACGAGCAGTACTTC. Translated, it gives CASSHPQSTSYEQYF.

V usage is TRBV4-3 and J usage is TRBJ1-6; D is unclear. Trimming shortened V by 0 bases and J by 2 bases, and 8 bases separated the two germline ends. Germline loops: CDR1 LGHNA, CDR2 YSLEER. The CDR3 runs to 16 residues. The CDR3 protein is CASSQDRHTYNSPLHF. The CDR3 DNA is TGCGCCAGCAGCCAAGATCGACACACCTATAATTCACCCCTCCACTTT.

The chain uses TRBV4-1 and TRBJ2-5; 9 bases match TRBD2. CDR3 size: 15 residues. CDR1 and CDR2 (germline): MGHRA, YSYEKL. V gave up 3 bases and J gave up 3 bases; unmatched junction bases: 5. Here the CDR3 DNA reads TGCGCCAGCAGCCATACCATAGCGGGGGAAGAGACCCAGTACTTC. Protein: CASSHTIAGEETQYF.

This chain connects TRBV7-9 to TRBJ1-3, with a tentative D call TRBD1 (5 bases). The CDR3 has 11 residues. Germline V gene lookup returns CDR1 SEHNR and CDR2 FQNEAQ (reference sequence). Trimming shortened V by 5 bases and J by 9 bases, and 8 bases separated the two germline ends. The CDR3 region has the DNA TGTGCCAGCAGCGCTGGGGGCACCATATATTTT. Translating it yields CASSAGGTIYF. Full variable domain (rest looked up from reference TRBV7-9 and TRBJ1-3): DTGVSQNPRHKITKRGQNVTFRCDPISEHNRLYWYRQTLGQGPEFLTYFQNEAQLEKSRLLSDRFSAERPKGSFSTLEIQRTEQGDSAMYLCASSAGGTIYFGEGSWLTVV.

The chain carries TRBV27 and TRBJ1-2; D remains ambiguous. V was clipped by 1 base and J by 1 base, with 16 bases between them. The germline CDR1 and CDR2 sequences are MNHEY and SMNVEV (reference sequence). The length of the CDR3 is 17 residues. The CDR3 DNA is TGTGCCAGCAGTTTATATCAGGACGTTGGGCTTAACTATGGCTACACCTTC. Its translation is CASSLYQDVGLNYGYTF.

The chain is built from TRBV6-5 and TRBJ1-6; 8 bases map to TRBD1. Germline loops: CDR1 MNHEY, CDR2 SVGAGI. There are 14 residues in the CDR3. V lost 7 bases to trimming and J lost 12 bases; unmatched junction nucleotides: 11. The CDR3 reads CASTTRTGPQPLHF. The CDR3 nucleotides are TGTGCCAGCACTACTAGGACAGGGCCGCAACCCCTCCACTTT.